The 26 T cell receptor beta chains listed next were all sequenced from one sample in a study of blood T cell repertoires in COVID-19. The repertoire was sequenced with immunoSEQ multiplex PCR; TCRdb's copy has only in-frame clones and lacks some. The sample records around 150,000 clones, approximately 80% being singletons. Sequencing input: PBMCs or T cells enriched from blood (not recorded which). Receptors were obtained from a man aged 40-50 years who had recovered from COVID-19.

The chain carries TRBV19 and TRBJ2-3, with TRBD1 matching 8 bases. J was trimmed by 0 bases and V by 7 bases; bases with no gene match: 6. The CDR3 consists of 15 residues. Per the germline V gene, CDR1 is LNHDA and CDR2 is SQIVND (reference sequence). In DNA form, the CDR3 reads TGTGCCAGTACCTTGACAGGGGTAAGCACAGATACGCAGTATTTT. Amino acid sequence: CASTLTGVSTDTQYF.

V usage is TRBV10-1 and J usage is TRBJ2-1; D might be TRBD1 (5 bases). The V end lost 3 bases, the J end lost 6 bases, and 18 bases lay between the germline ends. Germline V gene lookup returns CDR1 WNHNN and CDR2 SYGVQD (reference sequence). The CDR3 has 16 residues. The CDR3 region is CASSELKGRGSNEQFF. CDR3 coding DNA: TGCGCCAGCAGTGAATTAAAGGGGCGCGGTAGCAATGAGCAGTTCTTC.

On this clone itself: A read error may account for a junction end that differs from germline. This CDR3 is CASNLQAAKLEQYF. CDR3 sequence (DNA): TGTGCCAGCAACTTGCAAGCGGCGAAGCTCGAGCAGTACTTC. The chain joins TRBV5-4 to TRBJ2-7, with D possibly matching TRBD2 (5 bases). Germline CDR1 and CDR2: SGHNT and YYREEE (reference sequence). The CDR3 consists of 14 residues.

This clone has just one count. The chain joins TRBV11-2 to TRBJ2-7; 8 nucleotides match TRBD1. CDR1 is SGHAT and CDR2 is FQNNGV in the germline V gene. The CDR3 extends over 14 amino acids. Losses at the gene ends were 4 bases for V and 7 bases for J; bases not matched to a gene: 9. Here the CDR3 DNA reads TGTGCCAGCAGCTCGGACAGGGTCTTGGGGGAGCAGTACTTC. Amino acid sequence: CASSSDRVLGEQYF.

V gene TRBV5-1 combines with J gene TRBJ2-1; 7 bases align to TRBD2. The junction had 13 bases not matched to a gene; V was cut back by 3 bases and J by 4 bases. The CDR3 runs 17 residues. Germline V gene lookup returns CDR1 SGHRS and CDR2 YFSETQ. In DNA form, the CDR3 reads TGCGCCAGCAGCTCAGGGAGGGGCCAGGCCCTATACAATGAGCAGTTCTTC. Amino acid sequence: CASSSGRGQALYNEQFF.

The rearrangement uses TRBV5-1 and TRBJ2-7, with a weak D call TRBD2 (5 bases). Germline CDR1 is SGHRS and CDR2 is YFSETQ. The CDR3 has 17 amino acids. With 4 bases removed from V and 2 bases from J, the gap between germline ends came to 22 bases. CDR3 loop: CASSPRVSGKSPYEQYF. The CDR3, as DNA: TGCGCCAGCAGCCCTCGGGTATCGGGAAAAAGCCCCTACGAGCAGTACTTC.

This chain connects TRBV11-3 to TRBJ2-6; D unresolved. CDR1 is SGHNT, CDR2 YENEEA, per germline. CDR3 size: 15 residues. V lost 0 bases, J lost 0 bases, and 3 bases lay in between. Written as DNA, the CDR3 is TGTGCCAGCAGCTTAGATTACTCTGGGGCCAACGTCCTGACTTTC. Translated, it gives CASSLDYSGANVLTF.

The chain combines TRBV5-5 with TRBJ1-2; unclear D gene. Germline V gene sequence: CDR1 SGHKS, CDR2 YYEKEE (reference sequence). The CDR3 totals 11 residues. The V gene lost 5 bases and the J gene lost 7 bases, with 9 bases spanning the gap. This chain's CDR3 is CASREYGGYTF. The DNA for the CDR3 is TGTGCCAGCAGGGAGTATGGTGGCTACACCTTC.

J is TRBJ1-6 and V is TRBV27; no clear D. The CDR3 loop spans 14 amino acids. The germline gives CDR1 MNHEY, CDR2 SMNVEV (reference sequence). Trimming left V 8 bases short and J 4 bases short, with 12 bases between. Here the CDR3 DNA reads TGTGCCAGCGGAACAGACCTTTATAATTCACCCCTCCACTTT. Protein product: CASGTDLYNSPLHF.

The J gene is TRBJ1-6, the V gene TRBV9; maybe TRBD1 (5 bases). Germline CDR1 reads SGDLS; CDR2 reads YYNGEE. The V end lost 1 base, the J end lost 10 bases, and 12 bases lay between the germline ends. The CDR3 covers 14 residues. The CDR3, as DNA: TGTGCCAGCAGCGTATCAGGGTGGGAATCACCCCTCCACTTT. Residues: CASSVSGWESPLHF. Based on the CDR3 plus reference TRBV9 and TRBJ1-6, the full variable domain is DSGVTQTPKHLITATGQRVTLRCSPRSGDLSVYWYQQSLDQGLQFLIQYYNGEERAKGNILERFSAQQFPDLHSELNLSSLELGDSALYFCASSVSGWESPLHFGNGTRLTVT.

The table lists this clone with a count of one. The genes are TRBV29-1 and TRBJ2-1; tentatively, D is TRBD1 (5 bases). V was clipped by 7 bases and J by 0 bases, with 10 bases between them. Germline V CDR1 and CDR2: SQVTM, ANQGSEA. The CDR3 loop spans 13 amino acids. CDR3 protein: CSGGHLSYNEQFF. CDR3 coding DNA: TGCAGCGGCGGACACCTCTCCTACAATGAGCAGTTCTTC.

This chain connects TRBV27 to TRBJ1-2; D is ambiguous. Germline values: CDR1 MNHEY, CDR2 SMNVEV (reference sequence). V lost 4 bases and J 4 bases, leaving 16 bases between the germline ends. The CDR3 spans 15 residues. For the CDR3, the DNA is TGTGCCAGCAGTTCCCACGGGGTCCCAAGCTATGGCTACACCTTC. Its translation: CASSSHGVPSYGYTF.

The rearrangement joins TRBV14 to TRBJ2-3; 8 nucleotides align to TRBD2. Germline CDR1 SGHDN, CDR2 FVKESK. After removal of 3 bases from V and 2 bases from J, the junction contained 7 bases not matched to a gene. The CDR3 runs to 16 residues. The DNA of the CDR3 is TGTGCCAGCAGCCAGAAGGAGGGACTAGTCACAGATACGCAGTATTTT. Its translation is CASSQKEGLVTDTQYF. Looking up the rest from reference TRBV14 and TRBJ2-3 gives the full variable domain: EAGVTQFPSHSVIEKGQTVTLRCDPISGHDNLYWYRRVMGKEIKFLLHFVKESKQDESGMPNNRFLAERTGGTYSTLKVQPAELEDSGVYFCASSQKEGLVTDTQYFGPGTRLTVL.

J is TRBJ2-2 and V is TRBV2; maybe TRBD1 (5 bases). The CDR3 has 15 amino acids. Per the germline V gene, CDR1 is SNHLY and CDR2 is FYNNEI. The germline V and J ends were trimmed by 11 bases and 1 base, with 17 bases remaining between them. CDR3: CALRRGAGNTGELFF. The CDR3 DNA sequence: TGTGCCCTTCGACGTGGGGCTGGGAACACCGGGGAGCTGTTTTTT.

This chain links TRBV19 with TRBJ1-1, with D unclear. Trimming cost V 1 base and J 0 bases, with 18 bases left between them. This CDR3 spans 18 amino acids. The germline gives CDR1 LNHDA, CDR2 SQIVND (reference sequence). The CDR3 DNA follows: TGTGCCAGTAGTATAGGGTCGGGAAGAAATAGTATGAACACTGAAGCTTTCTTT. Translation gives CASSIGSGRNSMNTEAFF.

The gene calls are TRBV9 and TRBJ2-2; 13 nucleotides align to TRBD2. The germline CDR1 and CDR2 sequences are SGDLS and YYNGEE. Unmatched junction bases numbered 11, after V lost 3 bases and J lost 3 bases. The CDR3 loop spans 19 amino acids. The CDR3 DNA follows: TGTGCCAGCAGCGGGACTAGCGGGGGCCTCGTCCGCTACACCGGGGAGCTGTTTTTT. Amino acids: CASSGTSGGLVRYTGELFF.

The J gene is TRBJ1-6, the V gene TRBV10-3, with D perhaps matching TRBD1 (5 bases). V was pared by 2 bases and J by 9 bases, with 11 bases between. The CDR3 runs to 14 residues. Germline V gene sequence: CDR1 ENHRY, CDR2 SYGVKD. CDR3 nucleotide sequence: TGTGCCATCAGTGAGGACAGAAAAGTTTCACCCCTCCACTTT. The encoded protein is CAISEDRKVSPLHF.

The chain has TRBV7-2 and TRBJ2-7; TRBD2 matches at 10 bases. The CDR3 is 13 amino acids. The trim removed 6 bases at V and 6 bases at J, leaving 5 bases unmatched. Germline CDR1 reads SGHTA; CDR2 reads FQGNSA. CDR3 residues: CASSLAGVGEQYF. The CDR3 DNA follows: TGTGCCAGCAGTCTAGCGGGGGTCGGCGAGCAGTACTTC.

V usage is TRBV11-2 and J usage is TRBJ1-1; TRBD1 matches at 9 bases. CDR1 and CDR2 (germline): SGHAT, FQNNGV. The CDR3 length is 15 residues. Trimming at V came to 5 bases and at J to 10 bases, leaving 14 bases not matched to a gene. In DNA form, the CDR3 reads TGTGCCAGCAGCCAAATATCCGGGACAGGGTTCTTAGCTTTCTTT. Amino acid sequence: CASSQISGTGFLAFF.

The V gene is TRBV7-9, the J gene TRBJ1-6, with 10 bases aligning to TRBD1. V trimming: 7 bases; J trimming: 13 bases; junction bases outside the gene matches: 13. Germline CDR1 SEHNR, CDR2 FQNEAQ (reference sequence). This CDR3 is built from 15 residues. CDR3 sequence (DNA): TGTGCCAGCACGCCCGGGACAGGGGACTACCGTCCCCTCCACTTT. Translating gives CASTPGTGDYRPLHF.

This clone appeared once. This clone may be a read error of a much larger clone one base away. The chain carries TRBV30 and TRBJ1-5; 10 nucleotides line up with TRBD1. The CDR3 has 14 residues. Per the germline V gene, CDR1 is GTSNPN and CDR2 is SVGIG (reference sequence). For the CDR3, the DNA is TGTACCTGGAGCGAAGGACAGGGGGGTCAGCCCCAGCATTTT. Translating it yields CTWSEGQGGQPQHF. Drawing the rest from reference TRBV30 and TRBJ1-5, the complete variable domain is SQTIHQWPATLVQPVGSPLSLECTVEGTSNPNLYWYRQAAGRGLQLLFYSVGIGQISSEVPQNLSASRPQDRQFILSSKKLLLSDSGFYLCTWSEGQGGQPQHFGDGTRLSIL.

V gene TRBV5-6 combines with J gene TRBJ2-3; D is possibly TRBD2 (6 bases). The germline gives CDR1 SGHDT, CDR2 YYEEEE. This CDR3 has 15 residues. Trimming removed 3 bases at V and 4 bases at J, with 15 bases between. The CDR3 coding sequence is TGTGCCAGCAGCTCAAAAAGGACTATCCCAGATACGCAGTATTTT. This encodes CASSSKRTIPDTQYF. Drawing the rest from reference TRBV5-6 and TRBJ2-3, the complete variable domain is DAGVTQSPTHLIKTRGQQVTLRCSPKSGHDTVSWYQQALGQGPQFIFQYYEEEERQRGNFPDRFSGHQFPNYSSELNVNALLLGDSALYLCASSSKRTIPDTQYFGPGTRLTVL.

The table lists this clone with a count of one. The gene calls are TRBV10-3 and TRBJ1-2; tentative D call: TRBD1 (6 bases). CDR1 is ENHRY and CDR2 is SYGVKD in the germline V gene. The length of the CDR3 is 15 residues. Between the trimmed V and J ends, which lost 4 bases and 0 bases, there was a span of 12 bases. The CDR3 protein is CAISGGGATNYGYTF. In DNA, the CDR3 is TGTGCCATCAGTGGCGGGGGCGCAACTAACTATGGCTACACCTTC.

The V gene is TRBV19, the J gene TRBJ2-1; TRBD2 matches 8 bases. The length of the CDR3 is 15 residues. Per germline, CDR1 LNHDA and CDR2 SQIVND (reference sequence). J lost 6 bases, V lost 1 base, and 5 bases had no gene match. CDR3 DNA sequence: TGTGCCAGTAGTATAGGGACTAGCTGGGGCAATGAGCAGTTCTTC. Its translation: CASSIGTSWGNEQFF.

CDR3 sequence: CATSRQGTTDTQYF. DNA for the CDR3: TGTGCCACCAGTCGACAGGGCACCACAGATACGCAGTATTTT. The chain links TRBV24-1 to TRBJ2-3; 7 bases fit TRBD1. Unmatched junction bases numbered 4, after V lost 6 bases and J lost 2 bases. There are 14 residues in the CDR3. Germline V CDR1 and CDR2: KGHDR, SFDVKD.

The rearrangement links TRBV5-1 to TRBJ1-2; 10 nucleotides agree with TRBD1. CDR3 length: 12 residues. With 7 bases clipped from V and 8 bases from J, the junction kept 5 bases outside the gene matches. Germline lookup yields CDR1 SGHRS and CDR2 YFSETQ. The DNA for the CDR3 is TGCGCCAGCGGGACAGGGGAAGGCGGCTACACCTTC. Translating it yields CASGTGEGGYTF. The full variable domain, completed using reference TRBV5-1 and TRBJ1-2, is KAGVTQTPRYLIKTRGQQVTLSCSPISGHRSVSWYQQTPGQGLQFLFEYFSETQRNKGNFPGRFSGRQFSNSRSEMNVSTLELGDSALYLCASGTGEGGYTFGSGTRLTVV.